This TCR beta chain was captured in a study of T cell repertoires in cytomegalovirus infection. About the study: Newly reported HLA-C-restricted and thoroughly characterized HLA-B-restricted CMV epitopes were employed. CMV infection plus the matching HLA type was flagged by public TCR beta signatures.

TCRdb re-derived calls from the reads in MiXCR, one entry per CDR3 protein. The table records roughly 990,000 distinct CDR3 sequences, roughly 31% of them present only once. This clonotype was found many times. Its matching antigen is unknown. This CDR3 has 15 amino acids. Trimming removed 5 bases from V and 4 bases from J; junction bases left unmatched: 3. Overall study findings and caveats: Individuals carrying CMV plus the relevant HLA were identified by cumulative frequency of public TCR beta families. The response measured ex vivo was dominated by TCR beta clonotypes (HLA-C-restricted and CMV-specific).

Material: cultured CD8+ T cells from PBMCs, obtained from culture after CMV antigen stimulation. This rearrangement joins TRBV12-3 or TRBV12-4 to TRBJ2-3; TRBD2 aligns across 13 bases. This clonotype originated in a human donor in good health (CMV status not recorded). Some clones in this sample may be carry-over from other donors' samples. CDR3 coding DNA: TGTGCCAGCAGTCGGACTAGCGGGGGCTCAGATACGCAGTATTTT. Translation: CASSRTSGGSDTQYF.